This T cell receptor (beta chain) was captured by sequencing in a study of blood T cells in healthy people across ages. Study results and limitations: Donor CMV infection status was unknown, possibly confounding age-related changes in expanded clonotypes. One million T cells yielded diversity estimates that were considered underestimates. PBMCs that were unsorted prevented a conclusive naive versus antigen-experienced comparison.

For this clonotype: Its antigen is undetermined.

Then a second PCR, running roughly 7 to 11 cycles, was carried out with a sample-barcoded 5' primer and a J-beta primer mix. TCRdb re-derived calls from the 5' RACE reads in MiXCR, one entry per CDR3 protein. The sample contains hundreds of thousands of distinct CDR3 sequences, approximately 40% of which appear only once. The sample consisted of blood. The clonotype was recovered from a man older than 75 in good health.

The CDR3 loop is CSARDLTPRTGFVPEAFF. CDR3 bases: TGCAGTGCTAGAGATCTGACTCCCAGAACAGGGTTTGTGCCTGAAGCTTTCTTT. J is TRBJ1-1 and V is TRBV20-1; tentatively, D is TRBD1 (6 bases). Germline CDR1 is DFQATT and CDR2 is SNEGSKA (reference sequence). The CDR3 consists of 18 residues. V was cut by 0 bases and J by 6 bases, with 26 bases left in between.